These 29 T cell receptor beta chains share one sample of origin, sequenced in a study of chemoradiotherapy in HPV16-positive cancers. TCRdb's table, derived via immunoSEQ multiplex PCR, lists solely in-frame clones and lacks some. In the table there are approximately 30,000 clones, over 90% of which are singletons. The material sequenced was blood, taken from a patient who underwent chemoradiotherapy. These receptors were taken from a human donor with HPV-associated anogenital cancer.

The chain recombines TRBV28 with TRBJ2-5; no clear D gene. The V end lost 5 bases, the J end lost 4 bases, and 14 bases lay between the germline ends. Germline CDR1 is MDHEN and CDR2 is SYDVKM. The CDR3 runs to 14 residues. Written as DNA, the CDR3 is TGTGCCAGCAGTCCCCCCCTCCCCGGAGAGACCCAGTACTTC. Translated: CASSPPLPGETQYF. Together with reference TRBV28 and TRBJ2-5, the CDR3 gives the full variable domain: DVKVTQSSRYLVKRTGEKVFLECVQDMDHENMFWYRQDPGLGLRLIYFSYDVKMKEKGDIPEGYSVSREKKERFSLILESASTNQTSMYLCASSPPLPGETQYFGPGTRLLVL.

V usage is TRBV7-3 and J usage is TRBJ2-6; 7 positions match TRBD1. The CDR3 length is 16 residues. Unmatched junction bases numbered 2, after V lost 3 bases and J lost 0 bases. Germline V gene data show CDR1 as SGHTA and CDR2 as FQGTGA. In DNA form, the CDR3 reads TGTGCCAGCAGCTTGGACAGGAGCTCTGGGGCCAACGTCCTGACTTTC. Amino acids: CASSLDRSSGANVLTF.

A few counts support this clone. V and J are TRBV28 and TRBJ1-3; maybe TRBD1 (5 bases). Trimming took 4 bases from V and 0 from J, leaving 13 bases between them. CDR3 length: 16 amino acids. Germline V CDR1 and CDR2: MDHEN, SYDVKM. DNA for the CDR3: TGTGCCAGCAGTTCCACTGACAGTCGCTCTGGAAACACCATATATTTT. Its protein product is CASSSTDSRSGNTIYF.

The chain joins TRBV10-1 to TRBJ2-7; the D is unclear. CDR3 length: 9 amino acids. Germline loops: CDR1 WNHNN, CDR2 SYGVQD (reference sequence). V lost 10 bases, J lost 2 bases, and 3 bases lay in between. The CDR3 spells CATPYEQYF. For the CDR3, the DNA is TGCGCCACTCCCTACGAGCAGTACTTC.

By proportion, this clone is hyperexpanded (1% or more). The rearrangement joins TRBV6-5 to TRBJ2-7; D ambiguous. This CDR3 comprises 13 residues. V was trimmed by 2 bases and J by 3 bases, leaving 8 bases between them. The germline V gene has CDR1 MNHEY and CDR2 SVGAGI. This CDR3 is CASSYGDLYEQYF. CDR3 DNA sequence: TGTGCCAGCAGTTACGGAGACCTCTACGAGCAGTACTTC.

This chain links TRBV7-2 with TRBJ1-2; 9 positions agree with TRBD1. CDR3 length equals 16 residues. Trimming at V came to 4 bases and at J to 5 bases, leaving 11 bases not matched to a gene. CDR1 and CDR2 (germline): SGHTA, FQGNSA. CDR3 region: CASSYSGQGRGYGYTF. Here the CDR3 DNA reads TGTGCCAGCAGCTATTCGGGACAGGGAAGGGGGTATGGCTACACCTTC.

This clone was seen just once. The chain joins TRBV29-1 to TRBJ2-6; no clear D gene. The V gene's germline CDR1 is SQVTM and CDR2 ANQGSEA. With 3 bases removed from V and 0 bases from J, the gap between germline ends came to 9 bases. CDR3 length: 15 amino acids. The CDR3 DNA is TGCAGCGTTGACGCCTACCTCTCTGGGGCCAACGTCCTGACTTTC. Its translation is CSVDAYLSGANVLTF.

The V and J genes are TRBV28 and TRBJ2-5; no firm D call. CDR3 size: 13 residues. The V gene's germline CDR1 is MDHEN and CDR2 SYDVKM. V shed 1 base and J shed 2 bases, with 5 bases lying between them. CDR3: CASSLFLQETQYF. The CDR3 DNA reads TGTGCCAGCAGTTTATTCTTGCAAGAGACCCAGTACTTC.

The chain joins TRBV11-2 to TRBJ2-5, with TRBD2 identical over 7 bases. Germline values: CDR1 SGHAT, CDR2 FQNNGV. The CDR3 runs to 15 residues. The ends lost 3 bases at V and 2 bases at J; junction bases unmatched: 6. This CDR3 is CASSFRDYLQETQYF. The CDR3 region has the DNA TGTGCCAGCAGCTTTCGGGACTATTTGCAAGAGACCCAGTACTTC.

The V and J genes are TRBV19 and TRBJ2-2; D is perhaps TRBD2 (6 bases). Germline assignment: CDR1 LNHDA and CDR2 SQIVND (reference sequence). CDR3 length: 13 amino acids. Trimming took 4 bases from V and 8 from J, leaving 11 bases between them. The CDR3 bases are TGTGCCAGTAGTACCCAGGGAGGTGGGGAGCTGTTTTTT. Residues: CASSTQGGGELFF.

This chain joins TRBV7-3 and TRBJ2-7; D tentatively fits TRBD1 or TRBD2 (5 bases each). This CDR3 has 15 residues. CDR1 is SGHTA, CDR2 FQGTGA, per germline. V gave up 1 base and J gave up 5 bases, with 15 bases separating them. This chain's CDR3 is CASSLSRDPKDEQYF. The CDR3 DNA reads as TGTGCCAGCAGCTTAAGCCGGGACCCAAAAGACGAGCAGTACTTC. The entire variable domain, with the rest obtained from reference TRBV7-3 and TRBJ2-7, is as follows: GAGVSQTPSNKVTEKGKYVELRCDPISGHTALYWYRQSLGQGPEFLIYFQGTGAADDSGLPNDRFFAVRPEGSVSTLKIQRTERGDSAVYLCASSLSRDPKDEQYFGPGTRLTVT.

CDR3 protein: CASSERTGRETNYGYTF. CDR3 nucleotide sequence: TGTGCCAGCTCAGAGCGGACAGGGCGAGAGACTAACTATGGCTACACCTTC. The chain combines TRBV18 with TRBJ1-2, with TRBD1 matching 8 bases. Trimming at V came to 5 bases and at J to 0 bases, leaving 11 bases not matched to a gene. Per the germline V gene, CDR1 is KGHSH and CDR2 is LQKENI. The CDR3 is 17 amino acids.

CDR3 nucleotides: TGTGCCAGCATCGAACGGGCATTAGACTACGAGCAGTACTTC. This translates into CASIERALDYEQYF. V usage is TRBV2 and J usage is TRBJ2-7; no definite D call. V dropped 7 bases and J dropped 3 bases, with 16 bases sitting between them. CDR3 length: 14 residues. Germline values: CDR1 SNHLY, CDR2 FYNNEI.

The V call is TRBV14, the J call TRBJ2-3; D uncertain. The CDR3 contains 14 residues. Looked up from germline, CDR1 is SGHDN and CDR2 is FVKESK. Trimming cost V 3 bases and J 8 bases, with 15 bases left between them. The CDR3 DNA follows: TGTGCCAGCAGCCAGGTTAACAGCCGTGGTACGCAGTATTTT. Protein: CASSQVNSRGTQYF.

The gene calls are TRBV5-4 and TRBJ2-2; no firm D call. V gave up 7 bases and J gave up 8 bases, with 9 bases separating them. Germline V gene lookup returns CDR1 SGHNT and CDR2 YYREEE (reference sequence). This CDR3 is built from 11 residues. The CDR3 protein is CASGAGGELFF. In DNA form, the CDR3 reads TGTGCCAGCGGAGCCGGAGGGGAGCTGTTTTTT.

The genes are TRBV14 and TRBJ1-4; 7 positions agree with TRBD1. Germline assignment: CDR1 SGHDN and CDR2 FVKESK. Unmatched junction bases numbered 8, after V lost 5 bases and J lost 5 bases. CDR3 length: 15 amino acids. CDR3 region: CASSSTGTENEKLFF. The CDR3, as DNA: TGTGCCAGCAGCTCCACCGGGACAGAAAATGAAAAACTGTTTTTT. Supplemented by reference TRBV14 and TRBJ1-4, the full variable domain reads EAGVTQFPSHSVIEKGQTVTLRCDPISGHDNLYWYRRVMGKEIKFLLHFVKESKQDESGMPNNRFLAERTGGTYSTLKVQPAELEDSGVYFCASSSTGTENEKLFFGSGTQLSVL.

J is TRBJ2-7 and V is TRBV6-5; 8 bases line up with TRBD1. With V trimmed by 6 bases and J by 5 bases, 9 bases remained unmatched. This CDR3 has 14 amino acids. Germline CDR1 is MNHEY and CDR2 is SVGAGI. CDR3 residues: CASRGAGGKNEQYF. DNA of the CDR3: TGTGCCAGCAGGGGGGCAGGGGGCAAGAACGAGCAGTACTTC.

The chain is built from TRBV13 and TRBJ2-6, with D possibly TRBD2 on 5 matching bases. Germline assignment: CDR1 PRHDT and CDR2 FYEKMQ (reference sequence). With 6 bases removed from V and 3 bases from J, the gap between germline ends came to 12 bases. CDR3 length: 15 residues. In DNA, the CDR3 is TGTGCCAGCAGTTTCAGGAGGAATGGGGCCAACGTCCTGACTTTC. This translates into CASSFRRNGANVLTF.

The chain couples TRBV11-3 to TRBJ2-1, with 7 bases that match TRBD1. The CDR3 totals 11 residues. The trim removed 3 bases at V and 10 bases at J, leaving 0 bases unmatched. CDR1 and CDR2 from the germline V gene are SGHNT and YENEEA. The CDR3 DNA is TGTGCCAGCAGCTTGGGACAGGAGCAGTTCTTC. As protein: CASSLGQEQFF.

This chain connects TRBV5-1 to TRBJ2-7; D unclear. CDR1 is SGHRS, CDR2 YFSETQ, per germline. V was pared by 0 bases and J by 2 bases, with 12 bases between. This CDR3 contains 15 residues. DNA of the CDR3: TGCGCCAGCAGCTTGGCCTTCGGTGGCCCCTACGAGCAGTACTTC. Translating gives CASSLAFGGPYEQYF.

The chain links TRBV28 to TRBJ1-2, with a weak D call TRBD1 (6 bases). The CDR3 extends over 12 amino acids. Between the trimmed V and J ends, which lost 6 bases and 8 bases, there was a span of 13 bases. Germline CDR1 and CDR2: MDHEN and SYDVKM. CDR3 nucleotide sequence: TGTGCCAGCAGACCAGGGGTCGGGGGCTACACCTTC. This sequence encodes CASRPGVGGYTF.

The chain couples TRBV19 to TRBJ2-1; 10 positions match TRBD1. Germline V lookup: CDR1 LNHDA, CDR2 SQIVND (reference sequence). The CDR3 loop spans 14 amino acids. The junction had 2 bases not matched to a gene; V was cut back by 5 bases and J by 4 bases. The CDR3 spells CASSWTGGYNEQFF. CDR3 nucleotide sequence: TGTGCCAGTAGTTGGACAGGGGGATACAATGAGCAGTTCTTC.

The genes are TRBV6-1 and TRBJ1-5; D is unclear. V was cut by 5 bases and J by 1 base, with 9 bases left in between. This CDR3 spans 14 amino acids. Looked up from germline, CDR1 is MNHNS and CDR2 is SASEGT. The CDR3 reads CASSFSASNQPQHF. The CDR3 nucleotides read TGTGCCAGCAGTTTCTCAGCGAGCAATCAGCCCCAGCATTTT.

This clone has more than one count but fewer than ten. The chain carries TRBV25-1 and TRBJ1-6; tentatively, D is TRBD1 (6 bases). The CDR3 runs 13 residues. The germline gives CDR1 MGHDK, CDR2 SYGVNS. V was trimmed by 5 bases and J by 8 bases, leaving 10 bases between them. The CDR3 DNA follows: TGTGCCAGCAGTCCAACAGGGCATTCACCCCTCCACTTT. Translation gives CASSPTGHSPLHF.

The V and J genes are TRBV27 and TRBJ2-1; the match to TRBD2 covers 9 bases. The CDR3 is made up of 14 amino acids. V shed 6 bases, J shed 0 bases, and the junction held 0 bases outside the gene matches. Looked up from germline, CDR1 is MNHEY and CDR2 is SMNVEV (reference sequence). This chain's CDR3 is CASRLAGSYNEQFF. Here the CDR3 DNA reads TGTGCCAGCAGACTAGCGGGCTCCTACAATGAGCAGTTCTTC.

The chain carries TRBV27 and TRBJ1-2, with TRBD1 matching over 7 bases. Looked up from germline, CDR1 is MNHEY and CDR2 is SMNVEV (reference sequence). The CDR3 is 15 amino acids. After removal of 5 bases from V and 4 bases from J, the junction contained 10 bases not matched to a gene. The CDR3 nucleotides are TGTGCCAGCAGTAGGGACAGAGAGAAAACCTATGGCTACACCTTC. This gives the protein CASSRDREKTYGYTF.

In DNA, the CDR3 is TGTGCCAGCAGCTTTGCCCCAGGGACTAGCGGGAGGATGGGTACGCAGTATTTT. It is translated as CASSFAPGTSGRMGTQYF. The rearrangement uses TRBV13 and TRBJ2-3; 15 nucleotides line up with TRBD2. The junction had 12 bases not matched to a gene; V was cut back by 3 bases and J by 8 bases. The CDR3 covers 18 residues. Germline V gene data show CDR1 as PRHDT and CDR2 as FYEKMQ (reference sequence).

CDR3 region: CASSSGTGGLLANYGYTF. In DNA form, the CDR3 reads TGTGCCAGCAGCTCCGGGACAGGGGGCTTATTAGCTAACTATGGCTACACCTTC. V gene TRBV7-2 combines with J gene TRBJ1-2, with 12 bases aligning to TRBD1. The CDR3 sequence is 18 residues long. In germline, CDR1 is SGHTA, CDR2 FQGNSA. J was trimmed by 0 bases and V by 4 bases; bases with no gene match: 9.

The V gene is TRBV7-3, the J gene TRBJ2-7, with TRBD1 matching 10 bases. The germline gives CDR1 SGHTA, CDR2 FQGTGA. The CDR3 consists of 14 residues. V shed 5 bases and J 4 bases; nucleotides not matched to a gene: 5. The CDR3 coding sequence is TGTGCCAGCAGCCTTGGACAGGGGGGTTACGAGCAGTACTTC. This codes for CASSLGQGGYEQYF.